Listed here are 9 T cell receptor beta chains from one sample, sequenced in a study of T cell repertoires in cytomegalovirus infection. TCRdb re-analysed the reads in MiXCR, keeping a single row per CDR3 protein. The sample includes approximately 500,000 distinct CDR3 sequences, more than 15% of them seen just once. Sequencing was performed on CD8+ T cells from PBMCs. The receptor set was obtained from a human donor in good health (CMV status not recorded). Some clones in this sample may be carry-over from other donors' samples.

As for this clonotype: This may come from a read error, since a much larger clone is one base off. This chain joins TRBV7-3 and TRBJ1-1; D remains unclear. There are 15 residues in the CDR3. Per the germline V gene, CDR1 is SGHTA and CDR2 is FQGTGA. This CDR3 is CASIPEVEVFPESFF. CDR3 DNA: TGTGCCAGCATCCCGGAAGTTGAGGTTTTTCCTGAATCTTTCTTT.

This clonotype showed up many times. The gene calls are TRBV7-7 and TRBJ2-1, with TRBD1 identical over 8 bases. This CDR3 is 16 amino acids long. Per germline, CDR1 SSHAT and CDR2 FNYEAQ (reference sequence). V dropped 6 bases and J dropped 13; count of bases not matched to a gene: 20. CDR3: CASRSTGAIPRRKQFF. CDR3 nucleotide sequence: TGTGCCAGCAGATCGACAGGGGCAATTCCTAGGCGGAAACAGTTCTTC.

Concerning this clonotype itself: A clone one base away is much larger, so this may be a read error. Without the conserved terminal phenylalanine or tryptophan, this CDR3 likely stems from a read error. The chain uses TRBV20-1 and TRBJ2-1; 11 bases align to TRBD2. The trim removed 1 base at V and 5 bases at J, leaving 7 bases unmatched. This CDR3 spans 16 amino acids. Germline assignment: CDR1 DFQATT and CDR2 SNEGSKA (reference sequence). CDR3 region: CSARGTSGRPNNEQFL. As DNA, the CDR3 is TGCAGTGCTAGAGGTACTAGCGGGAGACCCAACAATGAGCAGTTCTTA.

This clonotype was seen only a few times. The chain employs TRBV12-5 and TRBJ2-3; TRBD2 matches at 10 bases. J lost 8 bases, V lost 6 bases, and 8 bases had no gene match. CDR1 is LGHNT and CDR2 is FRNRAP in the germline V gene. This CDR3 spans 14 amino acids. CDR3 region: CASGQAGGQGTQYF. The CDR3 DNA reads TGTGCTAGTGGGCAAGCGGGGGGGCAAGGTACGCAGTATTTT. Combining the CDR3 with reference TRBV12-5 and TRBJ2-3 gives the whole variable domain DARVTQTPRHKVTEMGQEVTMRCQPILGHNTVFWYRQTMMQGLELLAYFRNRAPLDDSGMPKDRFSAEMPDATLATLKIQPSEPRDSAVYFCASGQAGGQGTQYFGPGTRLTVL.

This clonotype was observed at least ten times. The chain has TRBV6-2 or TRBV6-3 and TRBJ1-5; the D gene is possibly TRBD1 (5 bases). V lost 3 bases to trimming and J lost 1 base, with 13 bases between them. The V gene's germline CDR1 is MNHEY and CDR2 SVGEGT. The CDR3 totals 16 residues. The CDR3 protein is CASSYLEGLSNQPQHF. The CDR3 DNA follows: TGTGCCAGCAGTTATCTGGAGGGGCTGAGCAATCAGCCCCAGCATTTT.

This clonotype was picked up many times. The CDR3 reads CASSLEGLAGDYEQYF. The CDR3 nucleotides are TGTGCCAGCAGCTTAGAGGGTCTAGCGGGGGACTACGAGCAGTACTTC. This rearrangement joins TRBV7-6 to TRBJ2-7; 10 nucleotides align to TRBD2. Germline CDR1 and CDR2: SGHVS and FNYEAQ. Unmatched junction bases numbered 6, after V lost 1 base and J lost 3 bases. The CDR3 has 16 residues.

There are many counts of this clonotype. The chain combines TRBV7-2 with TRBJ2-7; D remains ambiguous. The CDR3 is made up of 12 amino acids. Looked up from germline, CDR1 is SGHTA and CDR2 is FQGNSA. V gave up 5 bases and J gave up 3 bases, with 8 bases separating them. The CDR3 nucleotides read TGTGCCAGCAGCATCTGGGGCTACGAGCAGTACTTC. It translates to CASSIWGYEQYF.

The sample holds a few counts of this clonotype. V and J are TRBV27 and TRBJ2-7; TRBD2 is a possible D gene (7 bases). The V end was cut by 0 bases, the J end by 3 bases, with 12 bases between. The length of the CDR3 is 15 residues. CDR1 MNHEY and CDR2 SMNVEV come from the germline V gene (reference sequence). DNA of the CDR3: TGTGCCAGCAGTTTATCTACGGGGGGCGTCTACGAGCAGTACTTC. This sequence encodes CASSLSTGGVYEQYF.

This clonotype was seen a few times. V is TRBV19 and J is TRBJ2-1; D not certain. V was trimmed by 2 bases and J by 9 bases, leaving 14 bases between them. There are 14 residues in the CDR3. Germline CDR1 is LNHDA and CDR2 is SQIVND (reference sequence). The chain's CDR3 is CASSIIRGFGEQFF. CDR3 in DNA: TGTGCCAGTAGTATAATCAGAGGATTCGGTGAGCAGTTCTTC. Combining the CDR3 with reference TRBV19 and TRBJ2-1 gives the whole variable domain DGGITQSPKYLFRKEGQNVTLSCEQNLNHDAMYWYRQDPGQGLRLIYYSQIVNDFQKGDIAEGYSVSREKKESFPLTVTSAQKNPTAFYLCASSIIRGFGEQFFGPGTRLTVL.